These 25 T cell receptor beta chains were all obtained from the same sample, sequenced in a study of neoadjuvant nivolumab and ipilimumab in lung cancer. TCRdb keeps only in-frame clones here, not all; method: immunoSEQ multiplex PCR. The sample records roughly 20,000 clones, approximately 82% being singletons. The sequences come from peripheral blood, collected before neoadjuvant nivolumab, alone or with ipilimumab. The receptors here all came from an adult with non-small cell lung cancer.

CDR3 sequence: CASTSGTGSNQPQHF. The CDR3, as DNA: TGTGCCAGCACCTCCGGGACAGGGAGCAATCAGCCCCAGCATTTT. The V gene is TRBV18, the J gene TRBJ1-5, with 9 bases lining up with TRBD1. Trimming removed 8 bases from V and 1 base from J; junction bases left unmatched: 6. Germline-derived CDR1 and CDR2 are KGHSH and LQKENI. This CDR3 is 15 amino acids long.

This chain uses TRBV5-1 with TRBJ2-2; D gene uncertain. Germline V gene sequence: CDR1 SGHRS, CDR2 YFSETQ. The CDR3 runs to 18 residues. Trimming took off 0 bases at V and 0 bases at J, with 15 bases between the two ends. The CDR3 spells CASSLDRARFANTGELFF. Here the CDR3 DNA reads TGCGCCAGCAGCTTGGATAGGGCTAGATTCGCGAACACCGGGGAGCTGTTTTTT.

The J gene is TRBJ1-1, the V gene TRBV28; 9 nucleotides line up with TRBD1. CDR3 size: 16 residues. V shed 6 bases and J 1 base; nucleotides not matched to a gene: 9. CDR1 and CDR2 from the germline V gene are MDHEN and SYDVKM. CDR3 nucleotide sequence: TGTGCCAGCAGAGGGGACAGGGTGGGTTCGAACACTGAAGCTTTCTTT. Translated: CASRGDRVGSNTEAFF.

This chain connects TRBV7-2 to TRBJ1-2; 12 bases agree with TRBD1. The germline V gene has CDR1 SGHTA and CDR2 FQGNSA. The CDR3 has 15 amino acids. V dropped 1 base and J dropped 4; count of bases not matched to a gene: 1. The CDR3 region has the DNA TGTGCCAGCAGCTTAGGGGGACAGGGGGCCTATGGCTACACCTTC. It codes for CASSLGGQGAYGYTF.

This chain connects TRBV14 to TRBJ1-2, with D perhaps TRBD1 (6 bases). Germline V gene data show CDR1 as SGHDN and CDR2 as FVKESK. The CDR3 extends over 12 amino acids. Deletions cut 3 bases from V and 4 bases from J, with 6 bases between. This CDR3 reads CASSQGAYGYTF. The CDR3 DNA reads as TGTGCCAGCAGCCAGGGGGCCTATGGCTACACCTTC.

This clone has just a few counts. The genes are TRBV5-3 and TRBJ2-1; tentative D call: TRBD2 (5 bases). TRBV5-3 is filed as an ORF, its function uncertain. The CDR3 has 17 amino acids. Trimming shortened V by 0 bases and J by 0 bases, and 13 bases separated the two germline ends. The CDR3 protein is CARSLVRGPNSYNEQFF. The CDR3 DNA follows: TGTGCCAGAAGCTTGGTTCGCGGGCCTAACTCCTACAATGAGCAGTTCTTC.

This clone was observed a handful of times. The CDR3 coding sequence is TGCGCCAGCAGCTTGGAAGAGACCCAGTACTTC. Protein: CASSLEETQYF. V is TRBV5-1 and J is TRBJ2-5; D is undetermined. Trimming left V 0 bases short and J 3 bases short, with 0 bases between. CDR3 size: 11 residues. Germline CDR1 and CDR2: SGHRS and YFSETQ.

This sequence joins TRBV18 and TRBJ1-2; no reliable D call. V lost 4 bases and J 4 bases, leaving 10 bases between the germline ends. This CDR3 has 13 amino acids. In germline, CDR1 is KGHSH, CDR2 LQKENI. CDR3 nucleotides: TGTGCCAGCTCACAGGGTGACGGCTATGGCTACACCTTC. It translates to CASSQGDGYGYTF.

The sample holds one count of this clone. The chain recombines TRBV27 with TRBJ1-4; no reliable D call. The CDR3 totals 17 residues. The ends were cut back, 5 bases at V and 4 bases at J, with 20 bases in the middle. Germline-derived CDR1 and CDR2 are MNHEY and SMNVEV (reference sequence). CDR3 protein: CASSPSPGRIGNEKLFF. CDR3 nucleotides: TGTGCCAGCAGTCCCTCGCCGGGGAGGATCGGTAATGAAAAACTGTTTTTT.

The chain employs TRBV20-1 and TRBJ2-1, with 10 bases lining up with TRBD2. The V segment lost 3 bases and the J segment 11 bases; nucleotides outside the gene matches: 1. Germline V gene sequence: CDR1 DFQATT, CDR2 SNEGSKA (reference sequence). There are 11 residues in the CDR3. CDR3 coding DNA: TGCAGTGCTAGGACTAGCGGGCAGCAGTTCTTC. It is translated as CSARTSGQQFF.

This clone came up once. The chain joins TRBV7-3 to TRBJ2-1; D perhaps matches TRBD2 (5 bases). The CDR3 is made up of 14 amino acids. V was shortened by 7 bases and J by 5 bases, with 15 bases between the two germline ends. CDR1 and CDR2 from the germline V gene are SGHTA and FQGTGA. The CDR3 nucleotides read TGTGCCAGCACTAGAAGGCTAGCCCACAATGAGCAGTTCTTC. This encodes CASTRRLAHNEQFF.

This clone occurred once. The chain carries TRBV6-6 and TRBJ1-2, with D perhaps TRBD1 (6 bases). Trimming stripped 5 bases from V and 8 bases from J, with 15 bases between. Per germline, CDR1 MNHNY and CDR2 SVGAGI (reference sequence). This CDR3 is 13 amino acids long. The CDR3 nucleotides read TGTGCCAGCAGTGGCCACAGGGAGGGGGGCTACACCTTC. Its translation: CASSGHREGGYTF.

The chain recombines TRBV7-2 with TRBJ2-3, with TRBD2 matching over 7 bases. CDR3 length: 18 amino acids. Per the germline V gene, CDR1 is SGHTA and CDR2 is FQGNSA. The ends lost 1 base at V and 0 bases at J; junction bases unmatched: 10. For the CDR3, the DNA is TGTGCCAGCAGCTTAGAGAGGGGAGGGGCACCCAGCACAGATACGCAGTATTTT. It yields the protein CASSLERGGAPSTDTQYF.

This chain connects TRBV7-9 to TRBJ2-2, with TRBD2 identical over 8 bases. The CDR3 spans 18 residues. Losses at the gene ends were 5 bases for V and 2 bases for J; bases not matched to a gene: 13. Germline V gene sequence: CDR1 SEHNR, CDR2 FQNEAQ (reference sequence). As DNA, the CDR3 is TGTGCCAGCAGCGCTGATCCACGGGGGGGACTCAACACCGGGGAGCTGTTTTTT. Residues: CASSADPRGGLNTGELFF.

The V call is TRBV29-1, the J call TRBJ2-3, with D possibly matching TRBD2 (5 bases). V gave up 3 bases and J gave up 3 bases, with 10 bases separating them. CDR1 is SQVTM, CDR2 ANQGSEA, per germline. This CDR3 region has 13 residues. CDR3 amino acids: CSVEGDGTDTQYF. The CDR3 DNA is TGCAGCGTTGAGGGAGATGGGACAGATACGCAGTATTTT.

This clone was recorded once. This rearrangement joins TRBV7-9 to TRBJ2-1; 8 nucleotides match TRBD2. The length of the CDR3 is 14 residues. Trimming took 1 base from V and 5 from J; bases not matched to a gene: 1. Germline values: CDR1 SEHNR, CDR2 FQNEAQ (reference sequence). CDR3 sequence: CASSLGGLDNEQFF. The CDR3 DNA follows: TGTGCCAGCAGCTTAGGGGGACTAGACAATGAGCAGTTCTTC. The full variable domain, its missing parts supplied by reference TRBV7-9 and TRBJ2-1, is DTGVSQNPRHKITKRGQNVTFRCDPISEHNRLYWYRQTLGQGPEFLTYFQNEAQLEKSRLLSDRFSAERPKGSFSTLEIQRTEQGDSAMYLCASSLGGLDNEQFFGPGTRLTVL.

The chain uses TRBV14 and TRBJ2-7; D is possibly TRBD2 (6 bases). Germline CDR1 reads SGHDN; CDR2 reads FVKESK. The CDR3 consists of 12 residues. The V end lost 8 bases, the J end lost 6 bases, and 14 bases lay between the germline ends. CDR3 DNA: TGTGCCAGCCAACCGGGAGTAGGCGAGCAGTACTTC. Translated: CASQPGVGEQYF. Drawing the rest from reference TRBV14 and TRBJ2-7, the complete variable domain is EAGVTQFPSHSVIEKGQTVTLRCDPISGHDNLYWYRRVMGKEIKFLLHFVKESKQDESGMPNNRFLAERTGGTYSTLKVQPAELEDSGVYFCASQPGVGEQYFGPGTRLTVT.

This rearrangement joins TRBV4-3 to TRBJ2-7, with TRBD2 matching 7 bases. Germline-derived CDR1 and CDR2 are LGHNA and YSLEER. This CDR3 has 14 amino acids. J was trimmed by 4 bases and V by 2 bases; bases with no gene match: 5. CDR3 in amino acids: CASSQWGGQYEQYF. The CDR3 nucleotides read TGCGCCAGCAGCCAATGGGGAGGGCAGTACGAGCAGTACTTC.

The rearrangement uses TRBV6-5 and TRBJ1-2; D remains unclear. The CDR3 runs 15 residues. Germline V gene lookup returns CDR1 MNHEY and CDR2 SVGAGI. The V and J ends lost 6 bases and 7 bases respectively, with 21 bases between them. In nucleotides, the CDR3 is TGTGCCAGCAGCACCGGCGGAAGGGAGGTGGGTGGCTACACCTTC. It encodes CASSTGGREVGGYTF.

The V and J genes are TRBV29-1 and TRBJ1-4; 8 nucleotides align to TRBD1. From germline, CDR1 is SQVTM and CDR2 ANQGSEA. V lost 6 bases, J lost 8 bases, and 8 bases stayed unmatched. The CDR3 is 13 residues long. As DNA, the CDR3 is TGCAGCGTCTCCGGGACAGGAGGAGAAAAACTGTTTTTT. Its translation is CSVSGTGGEKLFF.

The genes are TRBV5-1 and TRBJ2-2; D is ambiguous. CDR1 and CDR2 from the germline V gene are SGHRS and YFSETQ. Trimming shortened V by 0 bases and J by 5 bases, and 11 bases separated the two germline ends. There are 15 residues in the CDR3. CDR3 sequence (DNA): TGCGCCAGCAGCTTGGTGGTAACCGGGACCGGGGAGCTGTTTTTT. This codes for CASSLVVTGTGELFF. Variable domain in full (rest from reference TRBV5-1 and TRBJ2-2): KAGVTQTPRYLIKTRGQQVTLSCSPISGHRSVSWYQQTPGQGLQFLFEYFSETQRNKGNFPGRFSGRQFSNSRSEMNVSTLELGDSALYLCASSLVVTGTGELFFGEGSRLTVL.

This chain uses TRBV30 with TRBJ1-3; D is ambiguous. CDR3 size: 17 residues. V was pared by 3 bases and J by 0 bases, with 18 bases between. Germline assignment: CDR1 GTSNPN and CDR2 SVGIG (reference sequence). The CDR3 region is CAWREKRTGISGNTIYF. CDR3 nucleotide sequence: TGTGCCTGGAGGGAGAAGCGGACGGGTATCTCTGGAAACACCATATATTTT.

This chain uses TRBV27 with TRBJ1-2; perhaps TRBD1 as D (5 bases). This CDR3 has 14 amino acids. Trimming stripped 10 bases from V and 4 bases from J, with 19 bases between. The V gene's germline CDR1 is MNHEY and CDR2 SMNVEV (reference sequence). Here the CDR3 DNA reads TGTGCCACCTGGGACGGCGGGTTTAGCTATGGCTACACCTTC. It encodes CATWDGGFSYGYTF.

The genes are TRBV5-1 and TRBJ2-2; D is unresolved. CDR3 length equals 15 residues. Per germline, CDR1 SGHRS and CDR2 YFSETQ. V was shortened by 5 bases and J by 13 bases, with 24 bases between the two germline ends. The CDR3 protein is CASSLSSTTGQSLFF. DNA for the CDR3: TGCGCCAGCAGTCTATCCTCAACTACCGGCCAGTCGCTGTTTTTT.

V usage is TRBV28 and J usage is TRBJ1-1; a weak D match, TRBD1 (5 bases). Germline V gene sequence: CDR1 MDHEN, CDR2 SYDVKM. The CDR3 extends over 15 amino acids. Trimming took 0 bases from V and 5 from J, leaving 13 bases between them. The DNA of the CDR3 is TGTGCCAGCAGTTTATGGAAGGGTGGGGCGACTGAAGCTTTCTTT. Protein sequence: CASSLWKGGATEAFF.